The 18 T cell receptor beta chains listed next were all sequenced from one sample in a study of blood T cell repertoires in COVID-19. Profiled with immunoSEQ multiplex PCR; TCRdb holds only in-frame clones, not every one. The profile shows fewer than 350,000 clones, around 88% of them singletons. The sequenced material came from PBMCs or T cells enriched from blood (not recorded which). Source of these receptors: a woman aged 40 to 50 who had recovered from COVID-19.

The V and J genes are TRBV5-1 and TRBJ1-1; 7 bases are a match to TRBD1. Germline lookup yields CDR1 SGHRS and CDR2 YFSETQ. This CDR3 has 12 amino acids. J was trimmed by 8 bases and V by 3 bases; bases with no gene match: 4. The CDR3 bases are TGCGCCAGCAGCTCCCAGGGACAGGAAGCTTTCTTT. Its protein product is CASSSQGQEAFF.

The rearrangement joins TRBV10-3 to TRBJ2-5; the match to TRBD2 covers 16 bases. The CDR3 extends over 18 amino acids. The germline V gene has CDR1 ENHRY and CDR2 SYGVKD. V dropped 4 bases and J dropped 2; count of bases not matched to a gene: 7. DNA for the CDR3: TGTGCCATCAGTGGGGGACTAGCGGGAGGGTTGGGACAAGAGACCCAGTACTTC. Its translation: CAISGGLAGGLGQETQYF.

CDR3 sequence reads: CASSIDLDGGRVGYTF. In nucleotides, the CDR3 is TGTGCCAGTAGTATAGATCTCGACGGGGGAAGGGTTGGCTACACCTTC. The chain links TRBV19 to TRBJ1-2; D is perhaps TRBD1 (5 bases). Germline V gives CDR1 LNHDA, CDR2 SQIVND (reference sequence). The CDR3 spans 16 residues. Trimming left V 0 bases short and J 7 bases short, with 18 bases between.

The V gene is TRBV6-1, the J gene TRBJ2-5; tentative D call: TRBD1 (6 bases). Germline V gene data show CDR1 as MNHNS and CDR2 as SASEGT. The CDR3 consists of 13 residues. V was clipped by 1 base and J by 6 bases, with 9 bases between them. The CDR3 DNA reads TGTGCCAGCAGTGAAGGGCAGGGGCAGACCCAGTACTTC. It encodes CASSEGQGQTQYF.

The rearrangement links TRBV27 to TRBJ2-5, with 7 bases aligning to TRBD1. The CDR3 extends over 15 amino acids. V was clipped by 6 bases and J by 5 bases; unmatched bases: 12. CDR1 and CDR2 (germline): MNHEY, SMNVEV (reference sequence). The chain's CDR3 is CASSPRDSRWETQYF. The CDR3, as DNA: TGTGCCAGCAGCCCCCGGGACAGTAGGTGGGAGACCCAGTACTTC.

This chain connects TRBV9 to TRBJ2-1; TRBD2 matches at 10 bases. CDR3 length: 16 residues. CDR1 is SGDLS and CDR2 is YYNGEE in the germline V gene. The ends lost 4 bases at V and 9 bases at J; junction bases unmatched: 13. CDR3 protein: CASSPNRASGRSEQFF. CDR3 nucleotide sequence: TGTGCCAGCAGCCCAAATCGGGCTAGCGGGAGAAGTGAGCAGTTCTTC.

This sequence joins TRBV5-1 and TRBJ2-1; 7 nucleotides agree with TRBD2. This CDR3 has 16 amino acids. Germline V gives CDR1 SGHRS, CDR2 YFSETQ. V was clipped by 3 bases and J by 8 bases; unmatched bases: 14. The CDR3 bases are TGCGCCAGCAGCTCCCCGGCGGGAGCAGGGCTCGATGAGCAGTTCTTC. Translated, it gives CASSSPAGAGLDEQFF.

V is TRBV5-4 and J is TRBJ2-7, with 7 bases matching TRBD1. This CDR3 comprises 13 residues. V was pared by 4 bases and J by 6 bases, with 7 bases of the junction left unmatched. Germline lookup yields CDR1 SGHNT and CDR2 YYREEE (reference sequence). CDR3 sequence reads: CASSLSAGGEQYF. In DNA form, the CDR3 reads TGTGCCAGCAGCCTCTCGGCAGGGGGCGAGCAGTACTTC.

The chain is built from TRBV15 and TRBJ2-1, with D possibly being TRBD2 (5 bases). Germline CDR1 reads LNHNV; CDR2 reads YYDKDF (reference sequence). This CDR3 has 16 residues. With 0 bases removed from V and 2 bases from J, the gap between germline ends came to 11 bases. Written as DNA, the CDR3 is TGTGCCACCAGCAGAGATGGGCTGGGAGCCTACAATGAGCAGTTCTTC. Translating it yields CATSRDGLGAYNEQFF.

The rearrangement links TRBV5-6 to TRBJ2-1; D might be TRBD1 (6 bases). The germline V and J ends were trimmed by 0 bases and 6 bases, with 10 bases remaining between them. CDR3 size: 14 residues. The V gene's germline CDR1 is SGHDT and CDR2 YYEEEE. CDR3 region: CASSLGDTINEQFF. The CDR3 coding sequence is TGTGCCAGCAGCTTGGGGGACACCATCAATGAGCAGTTCTTC. Full variable domain (missing parts from reference TRBV5-6 and TRBJ2-1): DAGVTQSPTHLIKTRGQQVTLRCSPKSGHDTVSWYQQALGQGPQFIFQYYEEEERQRGNFPDRFSGHQFPNYSSELNVNALLLGDSALYLCASSLGDTINEQFFGPGTRLTVL.

This chain connects TRBV6-2 or TRBV6-3 to TRBJ2-7; 8 bases are a match to TRBD1. CDR1 is MNHEY and CDR2 is SVGEGT in the germline V gene. CDR3 length: 14 residues. Trimming removed 4 bases from V and 9 bases from J; junction bases left unmatched: 11. DNA of the CDR3: TGTGCCAGCAGTTCTTACAGGGGGGACTTAGTGCAGTACTTC. This sequence encodes CASSSYRGDLVQYF.

V is TRBV7-8 and J is TRBJ2-2; a possible D gene is TRBD2 (6 bases). Trimming removed 1 base from V and 6 bases from J, with 6 bases in between. This CDR3 has 13 residues. Germline CDR1 and CDR2: SGHVS and FQNEAQ. The CDR3 here is CASSLGGAGELFF. In DNA, the CDR3 is TGTGCCAGCAGCTTAGGGGGGGCCGGGGAGCTGTTTTTT.

V gene TRBV7-2 combines with J gene TRBJ2-1; 11 nucleotides align to TRBD2. The CDR3 totals 18 residues. The germline CDR1 and CDR2 sequences are SGHTA and FQGNSA. V shed 2 bases, J shed 8 bases, and the junction held 14 bases outside the gene matches. CDR3 nucleotides: TGTGCCAGCAGCTTATTGTTCGGACTAGCGGGCTCGGGGGATGAGCAGTTCTTC. Its protein is CASSLLFGLAGSGDEQFF. The full variable domain, its missing parts supplied by reference TRBV7-2 and TRBJ2-1, is GAGVSQSPSNKVTEKGKDVELRCDPISGHTALYWYRQSLGQGLEFLIYFQGNSAPDKSGLPSDRFSAERTGGSVSTLTIQRTQQEDSAVYLCASSLLFGLAGSGDEQFFGPGTRLTVL.

This chain connects TRBV28 to TRBJ1-3; D is undetermined. Germline CDR1 reads MDHEN; CDR2 reads SYDVKM. Trimming removed 6 bases from V and 0 bases from J, with 9 bases in between. CDR3 length: 14 amino acids. In DNA form, the CDR3 reads TGTGCCAGCAGCCCCGTGAGCTCTGGAAACACCATATATTTT. Its protein is CASSPVSSGNTIYF.

The rearrangement uses TRBV23-1 and TRBJ2-5; 10 bases agree with TRBD1. TRBV23-1 is annotated as an ORF whose role is uncertain. There are 14 residues in the CDR3. V shed 3 bases, J shed 5 bases, and the junction held 3 bases outside the gene matches. CDR3: CASSHPTGGETQYF. The CDR3 bases are TGCGCCAGCAGTCACCCGACAGGGGGCGAGACCCAGTACTTC.

The CDR3: CASSLGHSNQPQHF. The CDR3 bases are TGCGCCAGCAGCTTGGGACATAGCAATCAGCCCCAGCATTTT. The chain carries TRBV5-1 and TRBJ1-5; D unresolved. Germline lookup yields CDR1 SGHRS and CDR2 YFSETQ. The length of the CDR3 is 14 residues. V was cut by 0 bases and J by 0 bases, with 4 bases left in between.

The chain employs TRBV28 and TRBJ1-1; TRBD1 agrees at 9 bases. Germline CDR1 is MDHEN and CDR2 is SYDVKM. The CDR3 totals 16 residues. The junction had 8 bases not matched to a gene; V was cut back by 0 bases and J by 6 bases. DNA for the CDR3: TGTGCCAGCAGTTTATGGGGACAGGGATTAGTGGCTGAAGCTTTCTTT. Protein: CASSLWGQGLVAEAFF.

J is TRBJ2-7 and V is TRBV7-9; no definite D call. Trimming left V 2 bases short and J 4 bases short, with 15 bases between. This CDR3 is 15 amino acids long. Per germline, CDR1 SEHNR and CDR2 FQNEAQ (reference sequence). The CDR3 spells CASSLMADNRYEQYF. CDR3 bases: TGTGCCAGCAGCTTAATGGCGGATAATCGATACGAGCAGTACTTC.